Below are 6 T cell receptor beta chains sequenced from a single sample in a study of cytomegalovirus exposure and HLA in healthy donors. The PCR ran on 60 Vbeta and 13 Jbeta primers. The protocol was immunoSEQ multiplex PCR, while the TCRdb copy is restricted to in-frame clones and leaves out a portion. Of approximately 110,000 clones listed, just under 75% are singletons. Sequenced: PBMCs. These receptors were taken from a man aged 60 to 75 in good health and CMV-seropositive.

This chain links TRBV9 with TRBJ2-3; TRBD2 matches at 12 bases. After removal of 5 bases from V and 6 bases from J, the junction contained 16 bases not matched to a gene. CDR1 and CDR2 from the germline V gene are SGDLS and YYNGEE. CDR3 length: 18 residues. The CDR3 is CASSALAGGPGLADTQYF. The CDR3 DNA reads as TGTGCCAGCAGTGCACTAGCGGGGGGCCCCGGACTTGCGGATACGCAGTATTTT. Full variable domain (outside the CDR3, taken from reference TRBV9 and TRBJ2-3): DSGVTQTPKHLITATGQRVTLRCSPRSGDLSVYWYQQSLDQGLQFLIQYYNGEERAKGNILERFSAQQFPDLHSELNLSSLELGDSALYFCASSALAGGPGLADTQYFGPGTRLTVL.

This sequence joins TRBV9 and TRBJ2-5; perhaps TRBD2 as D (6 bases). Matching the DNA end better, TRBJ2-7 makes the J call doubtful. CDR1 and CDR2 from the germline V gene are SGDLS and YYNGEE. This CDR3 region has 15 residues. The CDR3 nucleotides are TGTGCCAGCAGCGTAGCGGAGGGGAGCCACTACGAGCAGTACTTC. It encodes CASSVAEGSHYEQYF.

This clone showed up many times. CDR3 amino acids: CASSSALAGGTDTQYF. In nucleotides, the CDR3 is TGTGCCAGCAGTTCAGCCCTAGCGGGGGGGACAGATACGCAGTATTTT. This chain joins TRBV27 and TRBJ2-3; 12 positions match TRBD2. V lost 4 bases to trimming and J lost 3 bases; unmatched junction nucleotides: 5. Germline loops: CDR1 MNHEY, CDR2 SMNVEV (reference sequence). The CDR3 loop spans 16 amino acids.

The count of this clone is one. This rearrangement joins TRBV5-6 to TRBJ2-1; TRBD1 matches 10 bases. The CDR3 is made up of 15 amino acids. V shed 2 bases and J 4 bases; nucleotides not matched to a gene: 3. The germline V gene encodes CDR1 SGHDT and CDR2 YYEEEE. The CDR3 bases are TGTGCCAGCAGCTTTGACAGGGGGCCATACAATGAGCAGTTCTTC. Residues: CASSFDRGPYNEQFF.

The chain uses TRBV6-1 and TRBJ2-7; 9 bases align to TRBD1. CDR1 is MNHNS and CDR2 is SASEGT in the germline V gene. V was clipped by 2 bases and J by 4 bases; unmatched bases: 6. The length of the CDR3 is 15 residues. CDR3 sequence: CASSEPGQGWYEQYF. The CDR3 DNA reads TGTGCCAGCAGTGAACCGGGACAGGGCTGGTACGAGCAGTACTTC.

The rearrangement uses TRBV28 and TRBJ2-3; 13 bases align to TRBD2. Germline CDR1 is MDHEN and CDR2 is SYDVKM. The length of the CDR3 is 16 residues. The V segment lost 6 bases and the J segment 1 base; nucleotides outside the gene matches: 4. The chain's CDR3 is CASSSGLAGGTDTQYF. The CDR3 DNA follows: TGTGCCAGCAGCTCCGGACTAGCGGGGGGCACAGATACGCAGTATTTT. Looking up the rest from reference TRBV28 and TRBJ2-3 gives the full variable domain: DVKVTQSSRYLVKRTGEKVFLECVQDMDHENMFWYRQDPGLGLRLIYFSYDVKMKEKGDIPEGYSVSREKKERFSLILESASTNQTSMYLCASSSGLAGGTDTQYFGPGTRLTVL.